The clone carrying this TCR beta chain has just a few counts. TCRdb recomputed calls from the 5' RACE reads with MiXCR, one row per CDR3 protein. The data show a few hundred thousand distinct CDR3 sequences, 15% to 20% seen once. These data originate in a study of T-cell memory formation after mild COVID-19. Study-wide context: The TCR clusters were mostly specific to one donor.

In germline, CDR1 is LGHNA, CDR2 YNFKEQ. The CDR3 has 14 residues. V was trimmed by 4 bases and J by 7 bases, leaving 13 bases between them. The rearrangement joins TRBV4-2 to TRBJ1-4, with D uncertain. Material for sequencing was PBMCs or a T cell subset sorted from them (not recorded which). This sequence originates from a man aged 18 to 29 who had mild COVID-19 (a few samples of this study predate the infection). Cell type and time point are not known. The DNA for the CDR3 is TGTGCCAGCAGCCGTGACTTATGGGGTGAAAAACTGTTTTTT. Translation gives CASSRDLWGEKLFF.